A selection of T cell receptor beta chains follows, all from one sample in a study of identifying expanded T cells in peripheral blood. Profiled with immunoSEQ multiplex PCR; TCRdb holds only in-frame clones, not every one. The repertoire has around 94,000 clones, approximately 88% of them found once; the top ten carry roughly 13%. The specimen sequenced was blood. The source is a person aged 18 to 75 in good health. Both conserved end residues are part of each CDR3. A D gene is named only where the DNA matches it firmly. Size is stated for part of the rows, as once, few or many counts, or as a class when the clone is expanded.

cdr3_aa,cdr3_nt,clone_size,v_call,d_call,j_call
CASSTPTGTGQETQYF,TGTGCCAGCAGCACACCTACCGGGACTGGTCAAGAGACCCAGTACTTC,-,TRBV5-4,-,TRBJ2-5
CASSTTGGTGNTIYF,TGTGCCAGTAGTACGACAGGGGGGACTGGAAACACCATATATTTT,-,TRBV19,TRBD1,TRBJ1-3
CASSQGTGYYGYTF,TGTGCCAGCAGCCAGGGGACAGGGTACTATGGCTACACCTTC,-,TRBV14,TRBD1,TRBJ1-2
CASSGGLYTEAFF,TGTGCCAGCAGCGGAGGCCTGTACACTGAAGCTTTCTTT,-,TRBV14,-,TRBJ1-1
CASTLEEGTNTEAFF,TGTGCCAGCACCCTCGAGGAGGGTACTAACACTGAAGCTTTCTTT,-,TRBV6-5,-,TRBJ1-1
CASSQLTGSSYEQYF,TGCGCCAGCAGCCAATTAACAGGTAGCTCCTACGAGCAGTACTTC,-,TRBV4-1,-,TRBJ2-7
CASSVEQGGGYNEQFF,TGTGCCAGCAGCGTAGAACAGGGAGGAGGCTACAATGAGCAGTTCTTC,-,TRBV7-3,-,TRBJ2-1
CASSLPRGDTEAFF,TGTGCCAGCAGCTTGCCCAGGGGAGACACTGAAGCTTTCTTT,-,TRBV7-2,-,TRBJ1-1
CASSLSPVQGARQETQYF,TGTGCCAGCAGCTTATCCCCTGTACAGGGGGCGCGCCAAGAGACCCAGTACTTC,-,TRBV7-6,TRBD1,TRBJ2-5
CASSLVVSSGISFYEQYF,TGTGCCAGCAGTTTAGTCGTGTCTAGCGGCATATCATTCTACGAGCAGTACTTC,-,TRBV27,TRBD2,TRBJ2-7
CASSQNERGPQPFF,TGCGCCAGCAGCCAAAATGAACGGGGTCCCCAACCGTTCTTC,-,TRBV4-1,-,TRBJ2-1
CASSQDLISRRPQHF,TGTGCCAGCAGCCAGGACCTAATTTCAAGGAGGCCCCAGCATTTT,-,TRBV4-2,-,TRBJ1-5
CASSHRGQAKNIQYF,TGTGCCAGCAGTCATAGGGGACAAGCCAAAAACATTCAGTACTTC,-,TRBV6-5,-,TRBJ2-4
CASSKCALGARDEQYF,TGTGCCAGCAGCAAATGCGCTTTGGGGGCTAGGGACGAGCAGTACTTC,few,TRBV21-1,-,TRBJ2-7
CASSRTGASGEKLFF,TGCGCCAGCAGCCGGACAGGGGCATCGGGAGAAAAACTGTTTTTT,-,TRBV5-1,TRBD1,TRBJ1-4
CASSTRTRGSTEAFF,TGTGCCAGCAGCACCAGGACAAGAGGGAGCACTGAAGCTTTCTTT,once,TRBV7-9,-,TRBJ1-1
CASSLLGGPSKKLFF,TGTGCCAGCAGCTTATTGGGAGGGCCCAGTAAAAAACTGTTTTTT,-,TRBV7-9,-,TRBJ1-4
CASSSGQEQFF,TGTGCCAGCAGCTCGGGACAGGAGCAGTTCTTC,medium-sized,TRBV7-6,TRBD1,TRBJ2-1
CASSLTGGTINTQYF,TGTGCCAGCAGCTTAACGGGGGGGACTATAAATACGCAGTATTTT,few,TRBV7-3,TRBD2,TRBJ2-3
CASSLGGGSGANVLTF,TGCGCCAGCAGCTTGGGAGGAGGATCTGGGGCCAACGTCCTGACTTTC,-,TRBV5-1,-,TRBJ2-6
CASSVSGGNQPQHF,TGTGCCAGCAGTGTATCCGGGGGCAATCAGCCCCAGCATTTT,-,TRBV6-1,-,TRBJ1-5
CASSPSGGANEQFF,TGTGCCAGCAGCCCAAGCGGGGGGGCTAATGAGCAGTTCTTC,medium-sized,TRBV9,TRBD2,TRBJ2-1
CASRTRQGSRDEQFF,TGTGCCAGCAGGACCCGACAGGGGAGTAGGGATGAGCAGTTCTTC,-,TRBV6-5,TRBD1,TRBJ2-1
CASSLVAGLDEKLFF,TGTGCCAGCAGCTTAGTAGCAGGGTTAGATGAAAAACTGTTTTTT,-,TRBV7-2,-,TRBJ1-4
CASRTGTGGPGNTIYF,TGTGCCAGCAGAACGGGAACAGGGGGGCCTGGAAACACCATATATTTT,-,TRBV28,TRBD1,TRBJ1-3
CASSPQGAADTQYF,TGTGCCAGCAGCCCACAGGGCGCGGCAGATACGCAGTATTTT,-,TRBV6-5,-,TRBJ2-3
CASSSPPLGTEAFF,TGTGCCAGCAGCTCCCCTCCTCTGGGCACTGAAGCTTTCTTT,-,TRBV7-2,-,TRBJ1-1
CASRGARGYNEQFF,TGTGCCAGTAGGGGGGCAAGGGGGTACAATGAGCAGTTCTTC,few,TRBV19,-,TRBJ2-1
CASSAGQGVYNEQFF,TGTGCCAGCAGCGCGGGACAGGGGGTGTACAATGAGCAGTTCTTC,-,TRBV7-7,TRBD1,TRBJ2-1
CASGLDRGASGNTIYF,TGTGCTAGTGGTCTGGACAGGGGCGCATCTGGAAACACCATATATTTT,-,TRBV12-5,TRBD1,TRBJ1-3
CASSQGRGVNEKLFF,TGTGCCAGCAGCCAGGGTCGGGGGGTTAATGAAAAACTGTTTTTT,-,TRBV7-2,-,TRBJ1-4
CASSHTGTSGRNEQYF,TGTGCCAGCAGCCACACCGGGACTAGCGGGAGGAACGAGCAGTACTTC,-,TRBV6-4,TRBD2,TRBJ2-7
CASSPGRGGGNNEQFF,TGTGCCAGCTCACCTGGCCGGGGTGGGGGTAACAATGAGCAGTTCTTC,-,TRBV18,-,TRBJ2-1
CASSLWGRLNTEAFF,TGTGCCAGCAGCTTGTGGGGCAGGTTGAACACTGAAGCTTTCTTT,-,TRBV5-6,-,TRBJ1-1
CASSIRAGGGEQYF,TGTGCCAGTAGTATCAGGGCGGGGGGCGGCGAGCAGTACTTC,-,TRBV19,TRBD2,TRBJ2-7
CATQTGGSADTQYF,TGTGCCACACAAACAGGGGGCTCGGCAGATACGCAGTATTTT,-,TRBV2,TRBD1,TRBJ2-3
CASSSRDRASYNEQFF,TGTGCCAGCAGTTCCCGGGATCGTGCTTCCTACAATGAGCAGTTCTTC,-,TRBV28,-,TRBJ2-1
CASRGHATDTQYF,TGCGCCAGCAGGGGACACGCCACAGATACGCAGTATTTT,once,TRBV10-1,-,TRBJ2-3
CASSAENQPQHF,TGTGCCAGCAGCGCAGAAAATCAGCCCCAGCATTTT,-,TRBV11-2,-,TRBJ1-5
CAIRVGYTF,TGTGCCATCAGGGTTGGCTACACCTTC,-,TRBV6-6,-,TRBJ1-2
CASSEGTGGETQYF,TGTGCCAGCAGTGAGGGGACAGGGGGAGAGACCCAGTACTTC,-,TRBV2,TRBD1,TRBJ2-5
CASSRGRSGSGDEQFF,TGTGCCAGCTCAAGGGGCAGAAGCGGGAGCGGCGATGAGCAGTTCTTC,few,TRBV6-6,TRBD2,TRBJ2-1
CASSPAGRNQPQHF,TGTGCCAGCAGCCCTGCCGGGAGAAATCAGCCCCAGCATTTT,-,TRBV7-2,-,TRBJ1-5
CASSYSGQSYEQYF,TGTGCCAGCAGTTACTCGGGACAGTCCTACGAGCAGTACTTC,-,TRBV7-9,TRBD1,TRBJ2-7
CASSVDQGYGYTF,TGTGCCAGCAGCGTAGATCAGGGCTATGGCTACACCTTC,-,TRBV9,-,TRBJ1-2
CASYSVRNEKLFF,TGTGCCAGCTACAGCGTACGTAATGAAAAACTGTTTTTT,-,TRBV19,-,TRBJ1-4
CASSFSTGTGTYGYTF,TGTGCCAGCAGTTTTTCTACCGGGACAGGGACCTATGGCTACACCTTC,-,TRBV28,TRBD1,TRBJ1-2
CASSIRQNNSPLHF,TGTGCCAGCAGCATTAGACAGAATAATTCACCCCTCCACTTT,-,TRBV9,-,TRBJ1-6
CASSQEASAYEQYF,TGCGCCAGCAGCCAAGAGGCTAGCGCCTACGAGCAGTACTTC,few,TRBV4-3,-,TRBJ2-7